The 32 T cell receptor beta chains below were found in one sample sequenced in a study of CD8 T cells in Susac syndrome. It was with random hexamers that about 0.45 to 1 ug RNA was reverse transcribed. TCRdb re-called the immunoSEQ multiplex PCR reads with MiXCR, one entry per CDR3 protein. The repertoire holds 200,000 to 250,000 distinct CDR3 sequences, with 94% as singletons. The source material was CD4+ T cells from PBMCs. These receptors were obtained from a human donor with Susac syndrome.

V gene TRBV20-1 combines with J gene TRBJ1-6; the D is unclear. The V end was cut by 3 bases, the J end by 9 bases, with 12 bases between. The CDR3 spans 13 residues. From germline, CDR1 is DFQATT and CDR2 SNEGSKA (reference sequence). This CDR3 reads CSASTGGSSPLHF. Here the CDR3 DNA reads TGCAGTGCTAGCACTGGTGGGTCTTCACCCCTCCACTTT.

The V gene is TRBV7-3, the J gene TRBJ2-5; 9 positions match TRBD2. The CDR3 covers 15 residues. Germline CDR1 and CDR2: SGHTA and FQGTGA. Trimming cost V 6 bases and J 1 base; bases outside gene matches: 6. This CDR3 reads CASRLGRGGQETQYF. The CDR3 region has the DNA TGTGCCAGCAGGTTAGGGCGGGGGGGCCAAGAGACCCAGTACTTC.

The gene calls are TRBV7-2 and TRBJ2-3; 9 bases agree with TRBD2. The length of the CDR3 is 13 residues. With V trimmed by 8 bases and J by 1 base, 1 base remained unmatched. Germline V CDR1 and CDR2: SGHTA, FQGNSA. The CDR3 spells CASRGGGTDTQYF. The CDR3 coding sequence is TGTGCCAGCCGCGGGGGGGGCACAGATACGCAGTATTTT. The full variable domain, in which reference TRBV7-2 and TRBJ2-3 provide the parts outside the CDR3, is GAGVSQSPSNKVTEKGKDVELRCDPISGHTALYWYRQSLGQGLEFLIYFQGNSAPDKSGLPSDRFSAERTGGSVSTLTIQRTQQEDSAVYLCASRGGGTDTQYFGPGTRLTVL.

The chain recombines TRBV20-1 with TRBJ1-5; D is unresolved. V shed 2 bases and J shed 5 bases, with 7 bases lying between them. CDR1 and CDR2 (germline): DFQATT, SNEGSKA (reference sequence). This CDR3 is 12 amino acids long. Here the CDR3 DNA reads TGCAGTGCTAGAAACAGCGATCAGCCCCAGCATTTT. Translated, it gives CSARNSDQPQHF.

This clonotype showed up just once. CDR3 region: CASTPGGAFKLFF. CDR3 in DNA: TGTGCCAGCACTCCAGGGGGGGCGTTTAAACTGTTTTTT. The chain couples TRBV12-3 or TRBV12-4 to TRBJ1-4; the match to TRBD1 covers 7 bases. This CDR3 spans 13 amino acids. The ends lost 7 bases at V and 11 bases at J; junction bases unmatched: 10.

This clonotype was seen just once. The chain uses TRBV27 and TRBJ1-5; D possibly corresponds to TRBD1 (5 bases). This CDR3 contains 12 residues. Germline V CDR1 and CDR2: MNHEY, SMNVEV (reference sequence). V gave up 2 bases and J gave up 8 bases, with 7 bases separating them. Here the CDR3 reads CASSLQGEPQHF. The CDR3 region has the DNA TGTGCCAGCAGTTTACAGGGCGAGCCCCAGCATTTT.

The count of this clonotype is one. The V and J genes are TRBV12-3 or TRBV12-4 and TRBJ1-6; weak D call: TRBD1 (6 bases). The CDR3 has 14 amino acids. V lost 6 bases and J 11 bases, leaving 17 bases between the germline ends. The CDR3 loop is CASSRAGDDTPLHF. Here the CDR3 DNA reads TGTGCCAGCAGCCGCGCAGGGGATGATACACCCCTCCACTTT.

The chain couples TRBV18 to TRBJ2-5; D is uncertain. Germline V gene lookup returns CDR1 KGHSH and CDR2 LQKENI. This CDR3 is 13 amino acids long. V was shortened by 3 bases and J by 4 bases, with 9 bases between the two germline ends. CDR3 protein: CASSPYSGETQYF. The CDR3 DNA reads as TGTGCCAGCTCACCGTACAGTGGAGAGACCCAGTACTTC.

The chain links TRBV11-2 to TRBJ2-3; D may correspond to TRBD1 or TRBD2 (7 bases each). CDR1 SGHAT and CDR2 FQNNGV come from the germline V gene. The V end was cut by 5 bases, the J end by 0 bases, with 21 bases between. The CDR3 is 18 amino acids. CDR3 in DNA: TGTGCCAGCAGCCCCAGCAGGGGGGGGGATCTTAGCACAGATACGCAGTATTTT. The encoded protein is CASSPSRGGDLSTDTQYF.

The V call is TRBV7-2, the J call TRBJ1-2; D gene unclear. The CDR3 has 14 amino acids. The germline CDR1 and CDR2 sequences are SGHTA and FQGNSA. V was shortened by 6 bases and J by 1 base, with 12 bases between the two germline ends. CDR3 nucleotide sequence: TGTGCCAGCAGTGACCGTTCCGTTAACTATGGCTACACCTTC. The encoded protein is CASSDRSVNYGYTF.

The rearrangement links TRBV5-4 to TRBJ2-7; 9 bases match TRBD1. Unmatched junction bases numbered 5, after V lost 4 bases and J lost 3 bases. Germline V gives CDR1 SGHNT, CDR2 YYREEE (reference sequence). The CDR3 length is 14 residues. The CDR3 region has the DNA TGTGCCAGCAGCGCCGGGACAGGGATCTACGAGCAGTACTTC. It codes for CASSAGTGIYEQYF.

V usage is TRBV4-2 and J usage is TRBJ2-7; maybe TRBD1 (5 bases). Germline V lookup: CDR1 LGHNA, CDR2 YNFKEQ. This CDR3 spans 17 amino acids. V was clipped by 0 bases and J by 5 bases, with 20 bases between them. The CDR3 region is CASSQDGFGAEVDEQYF. In nucleotides, the CDR3 is TGTGCCAGCAGCCAAGATGGGTTTGGGGCCGAGGTAGACGAGCAGTACTTC.

The genes are TRBV20-1 and TRBJ2-7; D may be TRBD1 (6 bases). This CDR3 has 14 residues. V was trimmed by 0 bases and J by 3 bases, leaving 12 bases between them. CDR1 is DFQATT and CDR2 is SNEGSKA in the germline V gene (reference sequence). The CDR3: CSARDRSDSYEQYF. In DNA, the CDR3 is TGCAGTGCTAGAGACCGGTCGGACAGCTACGAGCAGTACTTC.

The V gene is TRBV18, the J gene TRBJ1-2; D is undetermined. The CDR3 sequence is 14 residues long. Germline V gene lookup returns CDR1 KGHSH and CDR2 LQKENI. Trimming took 4 bases from V and 5 from J, leaving 14 bases between them. This chain's CDR3 is CASSLREEGYGYTF. The CDR3 coding sequence is TGTGCCAGCTCACTCCGCGAGGAGGGTTATGGCTACACCTTC.

The rearrangement joins TRBV15 to TRBJ2-7; perhaps TRBD1 as D (7 bases). CDR1 and CDR2 from the germline V gene are LNHNV and YYDKDF (reference sequence). This CDR3 is 19 amino acids long. Trimming removed 0 bases from V and 2 bases from J, with 23 bases in between. This CDR3 is CATSRDPRDSRGLTYEQYF. The CDR3 bases are TGTGCCACCAGCAGAGATCCCCGGGACAGCCGGGGGTTGACCTACGAGCAGTACTTC.

This chain joins TRBV6-5 and TRBJ2-4, with 8 bases lining up with TRBD2. With 0 bases clipped from V and 2 bases from J, the junction kept 6 bases outside the gene matches. Germline CDR1 is MNHEY and CDR2 is SVGAGI. The CDR3 is 17 residues long. This chain's CDR3 is CASSYSAGGLTKNIQYF. DNA of the CDR3: TGTGCCAGCAGTTACTCGGCGGGGGGCCTAACCAAAAACATTCAGTACTTC.

The chain joins TRBV28 to TRBJ1-5, with D possibly matching TRBD1 (5 bases). This CDR3 is built from 14 residues. Germline V gene data show CDR1 as MDHEN and CDR2 as SYDVKM. V was cut by 6 bases and J by 1 base, with 10 bases left in between. The CDR3 region is CASRPRDSNQPQHF. The CDR3 DNA follows: TGTGCCAGCAGACCGAGGGACAGCAATCAGCCCCAGCATTTT.

The chain links TRBV4-2 to TRBJ1-5; tentative D call: TRBD1 (5 bases). The CDR3 is 15 residues long. Trimming took off 1 base at V and 4 bases at J, with 11 bases between the two ends. Germline CDR1 and CDR2: LGHNA and YNFKEQ. CDR3 loop: CASSQVGPGNQPQHF. The CDR3 DNA reads as TGTGCCAGCAGCCAAGTTGGACCAGGGAATCAGCCCCAGCATTTT.

The chain has TRBV9 and TRBJ1-5, with D possibly matching TRBD1 (6 bases). Germline V gives CDR1 SGDLS, CDR2 YYNGEE. The CDR3 has 14 residues. V lost 4 bases and J 6 bases, leaving 14 bases between the germline ends. The DNA of the CDR3 is TGTGCCAGCAGCTTACAGGGTAACTCTCAGCCCCAGCATTTT. Its translation: CASSLQGNSQPQHF.

The chain uses TRBV19 and TRBJ1-5, with a possible D match to TRBD1 (6 bases). CDR1 LNHDA and CDR2 SQIVND come from the germline V gene (reference sequence). CDR3 size: 15 residues. With 3 bases removed from V and 4 bases from J, the gap between germline ends came to 13 bases. The CDR3 sequence: CASSIRGGRNQPQHF. The CDR3 DNA follows: TGTGCCAGTAGTATTCGCGGGGGGCGAAATCAGCCCCAGCATTTT.

The rearrangement links TRBV5-6 to TRBJ2-1, with TRBD2 matching over 8 bases. Unmatched junction bases numbered 15, after V lost 6 bases and J lost 7 bases. Per the germline V gene, CDR1 is SGHDT and CDR2 is YYEEEE. The CDR3 extends over 16 amino acids. CDR3 nucleotides: TGTGCCAGCACTCTAATCGGGGGGGGGCCGAGGAATGAGCAGTTCTTC. Translated: CASTLIGGGPRNEQFF.

The V call is TRBV28, the J call TRBJ2-7; TRBD1 matches at 8 bases. The V gene's germline CDR1 is MDHEN and CDR2 SYDVKM. The CDR3 consists of 13 residues. With V trimmed by 8 bases and J by 6 bases, 9 bases remained unmatched. In nucleotides, the CDR3 is TGTGCCAGCCGAGAGGACAGGGACTCCGAGCAGTACTTC. It codes for CASREDRDSEQYF.

V is TRBV7-9 and J is TRBJ1-1; D ambiguous. The CDR3 has 15 amino acids. Per the germline V gene, CDR1 is SEHNR and CDR2 is FQNEAQ (reference sequence). V gave up 1 base and J gave up 4 bases, with 13 bases separating them. CDR3 in amino acids: CASSLGSRVGTEAFF. CDR3 coding DNA: TGTGCCAGCAGCTTAGGGTCGCGGGTTGGCACTGAAGCTTTCTTT.

V is TRBV7-2 and J is TRBJ2-6; D is ambiguous. Germline V gene sequence: CDR1 SGHTA, CDR2 FQGNSA. The V end lost 5 bases, the J end lost 2 bases, and 7 bases lay between the germline ends. The CDR3 totals 14 residues. In DNA form, the CDR3 reads TGTGCCAGCAGCGCAGCCCCTGGGGCCAACGTCCTGACTTTC. The encoded protein is CASSAAPGANVLTF.

The genes are TRBV6-5 and TRBJ2-3, with D perhaps matching TRBD1 (6 bases). The CDR3 spans 12 residues. Germline V gene sequence: CDR1 MNHEY, CDR2 SVGAGI. The V gene lost 4 bases and the J gene lost 5 bases, with 7 bases spanning the gap. The CDR3 DNA reads as TGTGCCAGCAGTTCACAGGGAGATACGCAGTATTTT. Its translation: CASSSQGDTQYF.

The chain links TRBV18 to TRBJ1-5; tentatively, D is TRBD1 (5 bases). The germline CDR1 and CDR2 sequences are KGHSH and LQKENI. Trimming removed 2 bases from V and 7 bases from J, with 21 bases in between. The CDR3 has 17 amino acids. Here the CDR3 reads CASSPISGTTRGQPQHF. In DNA, the CDR3 is TGTGCCAGCTCACCAATTTCCGGGACCACCCGTGGGCAGCCCCAGCATTTT.

The chain employs TRBV12-3 or TRBV12-4 and TRBJ2-7; D remains ambiguous. The CDR3 has 13 amino acids. V lost 5 bases and J 2 bases, leaving 10 bases between the germline ends. For the CDR3, the DNA is TGTGCCAGCAGTCACCGCGGACCCTACGAGCAGTACTTC. It is translated as CASSHRGPYEQYF.

This chain uses TRBV29-1 with TRBJ2-7, with D maybe TRBD1 (6 bases). CDR1 and CDR2 (germline): SQVTM, ANQGSEA. There are 12 residues in the CDR3. The germline V and J ends were trimmed by 6 bases and 3 bases, with 12 bases remaining between them. As DNA, the CDR3 is TGCAGCGTCGCAGGACAGAACTACGAGCAGTACTTC. Its translation: CSVAGQNYEQYF.

The rearrangement links TRBV20-1 to TRBJ1-2; D is possibly TRBD1 (5 bases). Germline values: CDR1 DFQATT, CDR2 SNEGSKA (reference sequence). Deletions cut 0 bases from V and 6 bases from J, with 8 bases between. CDR3 length: 12 amino acids. CDR3 DNA sequence: TGCAGTGCTAGAGATGGAGGGGATGGCTACACCTTC. This encodes CSARDGGDGYTF.

The chain carries TRBV30 and TRBJ1-4; 7 bases match TRBD1. Germline V gene lookup returns CDR1 GTSNPN and CDR2 SVGIG (reference sequence). This CDR3 is 14 amino acids long. V gave up 2 bases and J gave up 7 bases; unmatched junction bases: 7. CDR3 sequence: CAWSFRGSREKLFF. CDR3 nucleotide sequence: TGTGCCTGGAGTTTCAGGGGGTCTCGTGAAAAACTGTTTTTT.

The J gene is TRBJ1-5, the V gene TRBV30; no clear D gene. Trimming left V 2 bases short and J 3 bases short, with 8 bases between. Looked up from germline, CDR1 is GTSNPN and CDR2 is SVGIG (reference sequence). This CDR3 contains 13 residues. DNA of the CDR3: TGTGCCTGGAGTAAAACAGACAATCAGCCCCAGCATTTT. Protein product: CAWSKTDNQPQHF.

This sequence joins TRBV12-3 or TRBV12-4 and TRBJ2-2; possibly TRBD1 for D (6 bases). Trimming removed 1 base from V and 4 bases from J, with 7 bases in between. This CDR3 contains 14 residues. The CDR3 reads CASSLEGVTGELFF. The DNA of the CDR3 is TGTGCCAGCAGTTTAGAGGGGGTCACCGGGGAGCTGTTTTTT.